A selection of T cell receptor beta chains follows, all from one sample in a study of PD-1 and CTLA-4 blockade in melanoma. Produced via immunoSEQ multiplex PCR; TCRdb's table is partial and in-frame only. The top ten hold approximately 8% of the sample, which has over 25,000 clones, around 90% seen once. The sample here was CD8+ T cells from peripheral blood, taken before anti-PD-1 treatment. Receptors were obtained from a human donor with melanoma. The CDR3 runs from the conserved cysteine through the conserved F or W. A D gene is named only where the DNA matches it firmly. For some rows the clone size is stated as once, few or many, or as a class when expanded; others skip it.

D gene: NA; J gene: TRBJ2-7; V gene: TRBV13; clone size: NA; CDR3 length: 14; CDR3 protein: CASSPRGSSYEQYF; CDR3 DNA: TGTGCCAGCAGCCCCCGGGGGTCTTCCTACGAGCAGTACTTC
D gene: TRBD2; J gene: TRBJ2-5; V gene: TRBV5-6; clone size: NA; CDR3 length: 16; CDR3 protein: CASSLWLAGGLETQYF; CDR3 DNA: TGTGCCAGCAGCTTGTGGCTAGCGGGGGGCCTGGAGACCCAGTACTTC
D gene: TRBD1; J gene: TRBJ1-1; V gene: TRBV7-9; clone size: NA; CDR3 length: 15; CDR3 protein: CASSPGQGARTEAFF; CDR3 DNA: TGTGCCAGCAGCCCAGGACAGGGGGCGCGCACTGAAGCTTTCTTT
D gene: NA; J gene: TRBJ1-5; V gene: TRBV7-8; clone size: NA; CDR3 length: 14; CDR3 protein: CASSSRVNSQPQHF; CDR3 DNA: TGTGCCAGCAGCTCCAGGGTCAATAGCCAGCCCCAGCATTTT
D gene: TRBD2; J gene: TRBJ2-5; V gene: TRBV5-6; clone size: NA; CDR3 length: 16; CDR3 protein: CASSLGSSGVQETQYF; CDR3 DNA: TGTGCCAGCAGCTTGGGGTCTAGCGGGGTTCAAGAGACCCAGTACTTC
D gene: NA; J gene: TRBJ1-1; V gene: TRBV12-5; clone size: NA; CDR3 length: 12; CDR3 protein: CASGLGNTEAFF; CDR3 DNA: TGTGCTAGTGGTCTTGGGAACACTGAAGCTTTCTTT
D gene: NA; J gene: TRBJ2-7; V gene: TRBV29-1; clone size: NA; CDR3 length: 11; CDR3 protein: CSCRGSHEQYF; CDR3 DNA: TGCAGCTGCAGGGGTTCCCACGAGCAGTACTTC
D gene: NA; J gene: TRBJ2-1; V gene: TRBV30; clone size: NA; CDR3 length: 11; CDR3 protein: CAWTGSGEQFF; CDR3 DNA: TGTGCCTGGACCGGGTCGGGTGAGCAGTTCTTC
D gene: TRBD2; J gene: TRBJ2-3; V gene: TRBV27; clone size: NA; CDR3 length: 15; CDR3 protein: CASTKLAGGQDTQYF; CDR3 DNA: TGTGCCAGCACCAAACTAGCGGGGGGTCAGGATACGCAGTATTTT
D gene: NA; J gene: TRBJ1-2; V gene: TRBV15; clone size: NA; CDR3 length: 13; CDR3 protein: CATSNGGVYGYTF; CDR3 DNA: TGTGCCACCAGTAACGGGGGAGTCTATGGCTACACCTTC
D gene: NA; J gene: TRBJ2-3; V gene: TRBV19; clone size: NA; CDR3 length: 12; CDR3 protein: CASSIGGDTQYF; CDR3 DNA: TGTGCCAGTAGTATCGGGGGAGATACGCAGTATTTT
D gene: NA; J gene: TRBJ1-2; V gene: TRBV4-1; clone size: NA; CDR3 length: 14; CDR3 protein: CASSQEPGVYGYTF; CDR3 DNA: TGCGCCAGCAGCCAAGAACCCGGAGTCTATGGCTACACCTTC
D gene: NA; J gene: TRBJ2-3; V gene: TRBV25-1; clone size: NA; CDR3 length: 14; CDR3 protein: CASSGGLGTDTQYF; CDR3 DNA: TGTGCCAGCAGTGGGGGACTCGGCACAGATACGCAGTATTTT
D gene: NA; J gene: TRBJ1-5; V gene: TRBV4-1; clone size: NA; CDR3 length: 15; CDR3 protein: CASSQDWQEQQPQHF; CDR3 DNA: TGCGCCAGCAGCCAAGATTGGCAGGAACAGCAGCCCCAGCATTTT
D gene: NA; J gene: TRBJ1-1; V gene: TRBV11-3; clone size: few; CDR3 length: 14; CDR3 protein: CASSLEASNTEAFF; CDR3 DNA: TGTGCCAGCAGCTTAGAAGCCTCGAACACTGAAGCTTTCTTT